Described below is a single TCR beta chain sequence and its context. This sample was taken from a study of blood T cell repertoires in COVID-19. As for the study in general: Some COVID-19 samples were acute and others convalescent; all came from the United States, Italy and Spain. In each case, the material was cDNA or gDNA derived from T cells, B-cell-depleted T cells, or PBMCs.

Germline V lookup: CDR1 SGHVS, CDR2 FQNEAQ. This CDR3 has 14 amino acids. Trimming took 6 bases from V and 10 from J, leaving 19 bases between them. Original processing notes: Estimation of nucleated cell counts was performed using reference gene primer amplification. Here immunoSEQ multiplex PCR was the method, and the copy in TCRdb shows in-frame clones only, minus some. V, J and clone size are those of that table, while D and trimming were read from the DNA. The sample gives around 99,000 clones, 85% to 90% of which show up once; around 1.2% is in the top ten. The source of this sequence is a human donor in a cohort sampled during active COVID-19. Source material: peripheral blood. The gene calls are TRBV7-8 and TRBJ2-1; TRBD1 might be the D (6 bases). This CDR3 is CASRFSTGSREQFF. The CDR3 DNA is TGTGCCAGCAGATTTTCTACAGGGTCACGGGAGCAGTTCTTC.